The 27 T cell receptor beta chains in this list originate from one sample, sequenced in a study of blood T cell repertoires in COVID-19. Clones were read by immunoSEQ multiplex PCR, and TCRdb kept only the in-frame ones, dropping some. The sample lists approximately 200,000 clones, roughly 83% occurring once. The sequenced sample was PBMCs or T cells enriched from blood (not recorded which). Receptor source: a woman aged 25 to 45 who had recovered from COVID-19.

The V gene is TRBV3-1 (or the pseudogene TRBV3-2), the J gene TRBJ1-2; D is undetermined. CDR3 length: 16 amino acids. From germline, CDR1 is LGHDT and CDR2 YNNKEL (reference sequence). The ends were cut back, 4 bases at V and 5 bases at J, with 20 bases in the middle. This CDR3 reads CASSPTGSNHGYGYTF. The CDR3, as DNA: TGTGCCAGCAGCCCAACGGGGTCCAACCATGGGTATGGCTACACCTTC.

This chain links TRBV6-5 with TRBJ1-2; 9 bases map to TRBD1. V shed 2 bases, J shed 10 bases, and the junction held 2 bases outside the gene matches. This CDR3 comprises 12 residues. Germline CDR1 is MNHEY and CDR2 is SVGAGI. This CDR3 reads CASSYGDRDYTF. In DNA form, the CDR3 reads TGTGCCAGCAGTTACGGGGACAGGGACTACACCTTC.

V gene TRBV10-3 combines with J gene TRBJ2-7, with D possibly being TRBD1 (6 bases). This CDR3 has 13 amino acids. The germline gives CDR1 ENHRY, CDR2 SYGVKD. V dropped 10 bases and J dropped 4 bases, with 17 bases sitting between them. The CDR3 nucleotides are TGTGCCAGGAAAAACGGGACACTTTACGAGCAGTACTTC. Amino acid sequence: CARKNGTLYEQYF.

This clone occurred a few times. CDR3 region: CASNRVGDTQYF. The CDR3 coding sequence is TGTGCCAGCAACAGGGTGGGAGATACGCAGTATTTT. The rearrangement links TRBV9 to TRBJ2-3, with a possible D match to TRBD1 (6 bases). CDR1 is SGDLS, CDR2 YYNGEE, per germline. The CDR3 covers 12 residues. Trimming cost V 6 bases and J 5 bases, with 10 bases left between them.

The V gene is TRBV6-5, the J gene TRBJ1-2, with 8 bases that match TRBD1. V was clipped by 0 bases and J by 6 bases; unmatched bases: 0. Germline loops: CDR1 MNHEY, CDR2 SVGAGI. The CDR3 covers 13 residues. The CDR3 bases are TGTGCCAGCAGTTACTCGACAGGGGATGGCTACACCTTC. It encodes CASSYSTGDGYTF.

V usage is TRBV21-1 and J usage is TRBJ1-6; no check of the table's D call, TRBD1, against the DNA was made. TRBV21-1 has pseudogene status. This CDR3 spans 13 amino acids. The CDR3 coding sequence is TGTGCCGGACAAGTCTGCCTTAATTCACCCCTCCACTTT. It is translated as CAGQVCLNSPLHF.

This chain uses TRBV6-6 with TRBJ1-2; D remains ambiguous. V gave up 0 bases and J gave up 0 bases, with 11 bases separating them. The germline V gene encodes CDR1 MNHNY and CDR2 SVGAGI (reference sequence). The CDR3 is 16 amino acids. CDR3 amino acids: CASSYSTRPSNYGYTF. CDR3 DNA sequence: TGTGCCAGCAGTTACTCGACCAGGCCTTCTAACTATGGCTACACCTTC.

The chain is built from TRBV18 and TRBJ2-7, with TRBD2 as a possible D gene (6 bases). Per the germline V gene, CDR1 is KGHSH and CDR2 is LQKENI. The CDR3 has 14 residues. The V and J ends lost 3 bases and 2 bases respectively, with 11 bases between them. The CDR3, as DNA: TGTGCCAGCTCACCCTCCGGGAGCGCCTACGAGCAGTACTTC. Its protein is CASSPSGSAYEQYF.

This clone was observed once. The CDR3 DNA reads TGTGCCAGCAGTTTCGGGGGGGATTGGGACGAGCAGTACTTC. This translates into CASSFGGDWDEQYF. The rearrangement joins TRBV27 to TRBJ2-7, with TRBD2 matching over 8 bases. V shed 3 bases, J shed 5 bases, and the junction held 6 bases outside the gene matches. From germline, CDR1 is MNHEY and CDR2 SMNVEV (reference sequence). The CDR3 spans 14 residues.

This clone was seen a handful of times. The chain employs TRBV19 and TRBJ2-7, with 10 nucleotides matching TRBD1. This CDR3 is built from 15 residues. With 4 bases clipped from V and 1 base from J, the junction kept 4 bases outside the gene matches. Per germline, CDR1 LNHDA and CDR2 SQIVND (reference sequence). In nucleotides, the CDR3 is TGTGCCAGTAGTAGAGGGGACAGGGGATCCTACGAGCAGTACTTC. Amino acids: CASSRGDRGSYEQYF.

The chain carries TRBV28 and TRBJ2-3, with a weak D call TRBD2 (5 bases). In germline, CDR1 is MDHEN, CDR2 SYDVKM. The V gene lost 4 bases and the J gene lost 6 bases, with 23 bases spanning the gap. The CDR3 length is 17 residues. The DNA for the CDR3 is TGTGCCAGCAGTTCCGCGACCGGGGTCTCGGTCTCCGATACGCAGTATTTT. Translating gives CASSSATGVSVSDTQYF.

The V call is TRBV7-9, the J call TRBJ2-1; TRBD2 might be the D (6 bases). Trimming removed 5 bases from V and 4 bases from J, with 15 bases in between. Germline CDR1 and CDR2: SEHNR and FQNEAQ (reference sequence). This CDR3 has 15 amino acids. CDR3 DNA: TGTGCCAGCAGCCCTGAGGTGGGAGGATACAATGAGCAGTTCTTC. This gives the protein CASSPEVGGYNEQFF.

This clone showed up just once. This sequence joins TRBV19 and TRBJ2-7, with TRBD2 as a possible D gene (6 bases). The CDR3 is made up of 14 amino acids. The V gene's germline CDR1 is LNHDA and CDR2 SQIVND (reference sequence). The ends were cut back, 3 bases at V and 3 bases at J, with 12 bases in the middle. This CDR3 is CASSIRRAHYEQYF. CDR3 nucleotides: TGTGCCAGTAGTATCCGGAGGGCTCACTACGAGCAGTACTTC.

The chain links TRBV27 to TRBJ2-3, with TRBD2 matching 10 bases. Looked up from germline, CDR1 is MNHEY and CDR2 is SMNVEV (reference sequence). Losses at the gene ends were 3 bases for V and 1 base for J; bases not matched to a gene: 10. The CDR3 sequence is 18 residues long. The CDR3 spells CASSFVSSGSGGTDTQYF. In nucleotides, the CDR3 is TGTGCCAGCAGTTTTGTCTCTAGCGGGAGTGGCGGCACAGATACGCAGTATTTT.

The chain has TRBV5-4 and TRBJ1-2, with 7 bases fitting TRBD1. Germline V CDR1 and CDR2: SGHNT, YYREEE (reference sequence). This CDR3 region has 16 residues. Unmatched junction bases numbered 15, after V lost 4 bases and J lost 6 bases. The CDR3 sequence is CASSGGGKDRVHGYTF. In nucleotides, the CDR3 is TGTGCCAGCAGCGGAGGCGGGAAAGACAGGGTGCATGGCTACACCTTC.

In DNA, the CDR3 is TGTGCCAGCAGTTGGGGACAGGGGGGAAATCAGCCCCAGCATTTT. This encodes CASSWGQGGNQPQHF. The chain is built from TRBV6-5 and TRBJ1-5, with 11 bases lining up with TRBD1. V shed 4 bases, J shed 4 bases, and the junction held 3 bases outside the gene matches. The CDR3 extends over 15 amino acids. CDR1 and CDR2 (germline): MNHEY, SVGAGI.

This clone was found once. The chain carries TRBV11-2 and TRBJ2-2; 7 bases are a match to TRBD2. CDR3 length equals 16 residues. Germline V lookup: CDR1 SGHAT, CDR2 FQNNGV. Losses at the gene ends were 1 base for V and 2 bases for J; bases not matched to a gene: 4. CDR3 sequence (DNA): TGTGCCAGCAGCTTAGTAGTGACTAGCAACACCGGGGAGCTGTTTTTT. Translated: CASSLVVTSNTGELFF.

This chain uses TRBV19 with TRBJ2-2; 9 bases match TRBD2. The germline CDR1 and CDR2 sequences are LNHDA and SQIVND (reference sequence). V dropped 7 bases and J dropped 5; count of bases not matched to a gene: 20. The CDR3 is made up of 19 amino acids. CDR3 sequence (DNA): TGTGCCAGTACCCCTCGGGTTTTGGGTAGCGGGAGAGGAACCGGGGAGCTGTTTTTT. It is translated as CASTPRVLGSGRGTGELFF.

With respect to this clone: Other nucleotide sequences from this sample produce the same CDR3. This sequence joins TRBV7-9 and TRBJ2-2; 12 bases line up with TRBD2. Germline V CDR1 and CDR2: SEHNR, FQNEAQ (reference sequence). CDR3 size: 16 residues. Trimming cost V 4 bases and J 6 bases; bases outside gene matches: 6. The DNA for the CDR3 is TGTGCCAGCAGCTCCCGACTAGCGGGAGAGGCCGGGGAGCTGTTTTTT. Amino acid sequence: CASSSRLAGEAGELFF.

This chain uses TRBV5-1 with TRBJ1-4; tentatively, D is TRBD1 (5 bases). Germline V gives CDR1 SGHRS, CDR2 YFSETQ. Between the trimmed V and J ends, which lost 1 base and 4 bases, there was a span of 11 bases. The CDR3 covers 15 residues. The CDR3 nucleotides read TGCGCCAGCAGCTTGACGCCCGGGGGTAATGAAAAACTGTTTTTT. It encodes CASSLTPGGNEKLFF.

This rearrangement joins TRBV5-4 to TRBJ1-1; D gene uncertain. Trimming stripped 0 bases from V and 6 bases from J, with 3 bases between. This CDR3 contains 11 residues. The germline V gene has CDR1 SGHNT and CDR2 YYREEE (reference sequence). DNA of the CDR3: TGTGCCAGCAGCTTGGGGCCTGAAGCTTTCTTT. This gives the protein CASSLGPEAFF.

The V and J genes are TRBV3-1 (or the pseudogene TRBV3-2) and TRBJ2-5; D unclear. The V and J ends lost 1 base and 6 bases respectively, with 6 bases between them. The CDR3 is 12 residues long. The V gene's germline CDR1 is LGHDT and CDR2 YNNKEL (reference sequence). The chain's CDR3 is CASSQVRKTQYF. Here the CDR3 DNA reads TGTGCCAGCAGCCAAGTCAGGAAGACCCAGTACTTC.

The J gene is TRBJ1-1, the V gene TRBV6-1; D not resolved. With 3 bases removed from V and 0 bases from J, the gap between germline ends came to 8 bases. The CDR3 has 14 amino acids. Germline loops: CDR1 MNHNS, CDR2 SASEGT. CDR3 sequence: CASSEVRLNTEAFF. Written as DNA, the CDR3 is TGTGCCAGCAGTGAGGTCAGGCTGAACACTGAAGCTTTCTTT.

The gene calls are TRBV6-5 and TRBJ1-4; TRBD1 aligns across 9 bases. This CDR3 is 15 amino acids long. Germline trimming cut 4 bases from V and 6 bases from J; bases unmatched to any gene: 6. Germline assignment: CDR1 MNHEY and CDR2 SVGAGI. The CDR3, as DNA: TGTGCCAGCAGTTTTTTGGGACAGGGTGATGAAAAACTGTTTTTT. Translation gives CASSFLGQGDEKLFF.

V usage is TRBV27 and J usage is TRBJ2-2; 10 bases line up with TRBD2. There are 15 residues in the CDR3. The germline V gene encodes CDR1 MNHEY and CDR2 SMNVEV (reference sequence). V lost 5 bases to trimming and J lost 6 bases; unmatched junction nucleotides: 6. The DNA for the CDR3 is TGTGCCAGCAGTCAAATAGCGGGAGGTTCCGGGGAGCTGTTTTTT. This sequence encodes CASSQIAGGSGELFF.

The V gene is TRBV7-2, the J gene TRBJ2-3; 11 bases align to TRBD1. Germline V gene lookup returns CDR1 SGHTA and CDR2 FQGNSA. Germline trimming cut 5 bases from V and 3 bases from J; bases unmatched to any gene: 1. This CDR3 has 14 amino acids. The CDR3 DNA is TGTGCCAGCAGCGGACAGGGGGCTACAGATACGCAGTATTTT. Translating it yields CASSGQGATDTQYF.

The chain is built from TRBV3-1 (or the pseudogene TRBV3-2) and TRBJ1-1; D possibly corresponds to TRBD1 (6 bases). The length of the CDR3 is 16 residues. Germline V gene sequence: CDR1 LGHDT, CDR2 YNNKEL (reference sequence). V was cut by 3 bases and J by 10 bases, with 24 bases left in between. The CDR3 DNA is TGTGCCAGCAGCCAGATTAACAGGGTATCAATCTCCGGAGCTTTCTTT. Translation gives CASSQINRVSISGAFF.